The 27 T cell receptor beta chains reported below all come from one sample, sequenced in a study of blood T cell repertoires in COVID-19. The data were produced by immunoSEQ multiplex PCR, yet TCRdb's version contains in-frame clones alone and is incomplete. The table records about 99,000 clones, 60% to 85% of them present only once. The source material was peripheral blood. These TCRs come from a woman of 80 years or more with active or convalescent COVID-19.

This sequence joins TRBV6-5 and TRBJ1-1; D possibly corresponds to TRBD1 (6 bases). Germline CDR1 is MNHEY and CDR2 is SVGAGI. The V end was cut by 6 bases, the J end by 0 bases, with 11 bases between. The CDR3 runs to 14 residues. The CDR3 spells CASSIQGLNTEAFF. The DNA for the CDR3 is TGTGCCAGCAGCATACAGGGTTTGAACACTGAAGCTTTCTTT.

On this clone: One junction end does not reproduce the germline sequence, and a read error may be involved. The V call is TRBV5-1, the J call TRBJ2-1, with TRBD2 as a possible D gene (6 bases). Per germline, CDR1 SGHRS and CDR2 YFSETQ. The CDR3 covers 13 residues. The CDR3 coding sequence is TGTGCCAGCAGCTGGGGGGACTTGGATGAGCAGTTCTTC. It translates to CASSWGDLDEQFF. Drawing the rest from reference TRBV5-1 and TRBJ2-1, the complete variable domain is KAGVTQTPRYLIKTRGQQVTLSCSPISGHRSVSWYQQTPGQGLQFLFEYFSETQRNKGNFPGRFSGRQFSNSRSEMNVSTLELGDSALYLCASSWGDLDEQFFGPGTRLTVL.

This clone was seen a handful of times. The chain couples TRBV28 to TRBJ1-3; 9 bases map to TRBD1. The CDR3 is 17 residues long. In germline, CDR1 is MDHEN, CDR2 SYDVKM. V was pared by 6 bases and J by 1 base, with 10 bases of the junction left unmatched. The CDR3 sequence is CASRPSGQGPSGNTIYF. CDR3 bases: TGTGCCAGCAGACCCTCCGGACAGGGGCCGTCTGGAAACACCATATATTTT.

This clone has only one observation. The chain joins TRBV7-9 to TRBJ2-7, with 8 positions matching TRBD2. Looked up from germline, CDR1 is SEHNR and CDR2 is FQNEAQ (reference sequence). Trimming removed 4 bases from V and 6 bases from J; junction bases left unmatched: 11. The CDR3 contains 15 residues. CDR3 in amino acids: CASSSRPGLDTEQYF. For the CDR3, the DNA is TGTGCCAGCAGCTCTCGTCCGGGACTAGATACCGAGCAGTACTTC.

A remark on this clone: Sequence at one end of the junction differs from germline and may be a read error. V usage is TRBV5-1 and J usage is TRBJ2-1; possibly TRBD2 for D (6 bases). The length of the CDR3 is 13 residues. Per the germline V gene, CDR1 is SGHRS and CDR2 is YFSETQ. The CDR3 reads CASSLDRGTEQFF. The CDR3 DNA is TGTGCCAGCAGCTTGGACCGGGGGACTGAGCAGTTCTTC.

The chain carries TRBV6-6 and TRBJ1-5, with 7 bases matching TRBD1. The CDR3 is 13 amino acids. CDR1 is MNHNY, CDR2 SVGAGI, per germline (reference sequence). V lost 4 bases and J lost 6; bases outside the gene matches: 3. DNA for the CDR3: TGTGCCAGCAGTTCCACAGGGGCTCAGCCCCAGCATTTT. Amino acid sequence: CASSSTGAQPQHF.

The chain has TRBV9 and TRBJ2-2; D uncertain. The germline V and J ends were trimmed by 2 bases and 10 bases, with 15 bases remaining between them. There are 14 residues in the CDR3. Germline V gene data show CDR1 as SGDLS and CDR2 as YYNGEE. This CDR3 is CASSVTPSVAELFF. CDR3 DNA sequence: TGTGCCAGCAGCGTTACTCCTAGTGTTGCGGAGCTGTTTTTT.

This rearrangement joins TRBV10-3 to TRBJ2-7; 16 positions agree with TRBD2. Germline CDR1 reads ENHRY; CDR2 reads SYGVKD. The CDR3 covers 18 residues. V lost 3 bases and J lost 3; bases outside the gene matches: 8. The CDR3 DNA reads TGTGCCATCAGTGACGTGTTGGGACTAGCGGGAGGGAGCTACGAGCAGTACTTC. Residues: CAISDVLGLAGGSYEQYF.

Concerning this clone itself: At one boundary the junction diverges from the germline segment, which might be a read error. The chain couples TRBV5-1 to TRBJ2-5; 8 bases fit TRBD1. Germline CDR1 SGHRS, CDR2 YFSETQ. CDR3 length equals 15 residues. The CDR3, as DNA: TGTGCCAGCAGCTCGCAGGGGGCGGAGTGGGAGACCCAGTACTTC. Protein: CASSSQGAEWETQYF.

The CDR3 loop reads CASRIRTGASNTEAFF. The DNA of the CDR3 is TGTGCCAGCAGGATAAGGACAGGTGCCTCGAACACTGAAGCTTTCTTT. This sequence joins TRBV2 and TRBJ1-1; 7 bases map to TRBD1. CDR1 is SNHLY and CDR2 is FYNNEI in the germline V gene. This CDR3 is built from 16 residues. The J segment lost 1 base and the V segment lost 6 bases, leaving 11 bases of the junction unmatched.

The chain carries TRBV2 and TRBJ2-5; D might be TRBD1 (6 bases). This CDR3 is built from 14 residues. Germline CDR1 reads SNHLY; CDR2 reads FYNNEI. The germline V and J ends were trimmed by 4 bases and 5 bases, with 14 bases remaining between them. This chain's CDR3 is CASSGGQFRETQYF. As DNA, the CDR3 is TGTGCCAGCAGTGGAGGACAGTTTAGGGAGACCCAGTACTTC.

This clone was seen a few times. V and J are TRBV5-6 and TRBJ1-2, with TRBD1 as a possible D gene (5 bases). Germline loops: CDR1 SGHDT, CDR2 YYEEEE. The germline V and J ends were trimmed by 4 bases and 4 bases, with 14 bases remaining between them. CDR3 length: 14 amino acids. CDR3 amino acids: CASSPGGESYGYTF. CDR3 bases: TGTGCCAGCAGCCCGGGGGGAGAAAGCTATGGCTACACCTTC.

This chain joins TRBV2 and TRBJ2-7; possibly TRBD1 for D (6 bases). Germline V lookup: CDR1 SNHLY, CDR2 FYNNEI. V lost 7 bases, J lost 6 bases, and 19 bases lay in between. The CDR3 length is 14 residues. CDR3 sequence (DNA): TGTGCCAGCATGATAACAGGGAGTAAGCGCGAGCAGTACTTC. This gives the protein CASMITGSKREQYF.

Note on this clone: A much bigger clone sits one base away, suggesting this may be a read error. Other DNA sequences in the sample encode the same CDR3. The chain links TRBV11-2 to TRBJ2-1; maybe TRBD1 (5 bases). With 4 bases removed from V and 6 bases from J, the gap between germline ends came to 19 bases. Per the germline V gene, CDR1 is SGHAT and CDR2 is FQNNGV. The CDR3 is 16 amino acids. Written as DNA, the CDR3 is TGTGCCAGCAGCTCCACCAGACAAGGGGCGCTCAATGAGCAGTTCTTC. Protein sequence: CASSSTRQGALNEQFF. Looking up the rest from reference TRBV11-2 and TRBJ2-1 gives the full variable domain: EAGVAQSPRYKIIEKRQSVAFWCNPISGHATLYWYQQILGQGPKLLIQFQNNGVVDDSQLPKDRFSAERLKGVDSTLKIQPAKLEDSAVYLCASSSTRQGALNEQFFGPGTRLTVL.

The chain carries TRBV5-8 and TRBJ2-7, with D possibly matching TRBD1 (6 bases). There are 16 residues in the CDR3. The germline V and J ends were trimmed by 4 bases and 3 bases, with 20 bases remaining between them. The germline V gene encodes CDR1 SGHTS and CDR2 YDEGEE. The CDR3 is CASSRPPGTLIYEQYF. The CDR3 nucleotides read TGTGCCAGCAGCCGGCCCCCCGGGACACTGATCTACGAGCAGTACTTC. Together with reference TRBV5-8 and TRBJ2-7, the CDR3 gives the full variable domain: EAGVTQSPTHLIKTRGQQATLRCSPISGHTSVYWYQQALGLGLQFLLWYDEGEERNRGNFPPRFSGRQFPNYSSELNVNALELEDSALYLCASSRPPGTLIYEQYFGPGTRLTVT.

The chain is built from TRBV18 and TRBJ1-4, with D maybe TRBD1 (5 bases). The CDR3 is 13 amino acids. Deletions cut 4 bases from V and 16 bases from J, with 19 bases between. The germline CDR1 and CDR2 sequences are KGHSH and LQKENI. DNA for the CDR3: TGTGCCAGCTCACAGACCAGGGAAGGATCTTCGTTTTTT. It codes for CASSQTREGSSFF.

This sequence joins TRBV6-4 and TRBJ2-2, with 7 bases aligning to TRBD2. The CDR3 is 18 residues long. V was clipped by 0 bases and J by 0 bases; unmatched bases: 7. Germline V gene data show CDR1 as MRHNA and CDR2 as SNTAGT. The CDR3 loop is CASSDSLGGDANTGELFF. CDR3 DNA: TGTGCCAGCAGTGACTCACTGGGAGGGGACGCGAACACCGGGGAGCTGTTTTTT.

Comment on this clone: At one end the junction does not follow the germline gene, possibly because of a read error. This chain links TRBV5-1 with TRBJ2-3; D is uncertain. The CDR3 covers 15 residues. In germline, CDR1 is SGHRS, CDR2 YFSETQ. The CDR3 sequence: CASSFQASSTDTQYF. The CDR3 DNA follows: TGTGCCAGCAGCTTTCAGGCCTCTAGCACAGATACGCAGTATTTT.

The gene calls are TRBV10-3 and TRBJ2-6, with 9 bases that match TRBD1. Trimming took 3 bases from V and 4 from J; bases not matched to a gene: 7. This CDR3 contains 17 residues. Per germline, CDR1 ENHRY and CDR2 SYGVKD. The chain's CDR3 is CAISDPQGADGANVLTF. The CDR3 DNA follows: TGTGCCATCAGTGACCCACAGGGGGCTGACGGGGCCAACGTCCTGACTTTC.

The V call is TRBV2, the J call TRBJ2-3; 13 nucleotides align to TRBD2. This CDR3 is 18 amino acids long. CDR1 is SNHLY and CDR2 is FYNNEI in the germline V gene. With 5 bases clipped from V and 2 bases from J, the junction kept 10 bases outside the gene matches. The CDR3 DNA reads as TGTGCCAGCAGTTACCCCAAGACTAGCGGGAGGCTCACAGATACGCAGTATTTT. Residues: CASSYPKTSGRLTDTQYF.

The chain employs TRBV4-3 and TRBJ2-2; D is possibly TRBD1 (6 bases). CDR3 length equals 17 residues. Germline assignment: CDR1 LGHNA and CDR2 YSLEER. Between the trimmed V and J ends, which lost 2 bases and 1 base, there was a span of 14 bases. CDR3 loop: CASSQFITGQNTGELFF. The DNA of the CDR3 is TGCGCCAGCAGCCAATTCATCACGGGACAGAACACCGGGGAGCTGTTTTTT.

The gene calls are TRBV27 and TRBJ2-7, with TRBD2 matching over 12 bases. Germline loops: CDR1 MNHEY, CDR2 SMNVEV (reference sequence). The CDR3 totals 17 residues. Losses at the gene ends were 4 bases for V and 1 base for J; bases not matched to a gene: 8. CDR3 protein: CASSSGLAGSGSYEQYF. For the CDR3, the DNA is TGTGCCAGCAGTTCTGGACTAGCGGGATCTGGGTCCTACGAGCAGTACTTC.

This clone turned up a few times. This chain joins TRBV29-1 and TRBJ2-3; TRBD2 matches at 7 bases. The CDR3 has 14 amino acids. With 4 bases clipped from V and 2 bases from J, the junction kept 6 bases outside the gene matches. Germline CDR1 SQVTM, CDR2 ANQGSEA. Written as DNA, the CDR3 is TGCAGCGTTGTTCCCAGCGGGATCACAGATACGCAGTATTTT. The encoded protein is CSVVPSGITDTQYF.

This clone was found once. This sequence joins TRBV5-5 and TRBJ2-7; 7 bases match TRBD2. CDR1 SGHKS and CDR2 YYEKEE come from the germline V gene (reference sequence). This CDR3 is 16 amino acids long. Trimming took 4 bases from V and 4 from J; bases not matched to a gene: 14. CDR3 region: CASSHGEREGFYEQYF. CDR3 DNA: TGTGCCAGCAGCCACGGCGAGAGGGAGGGCTTTTACGAGCAGTACTTC.

The chain carries TRBV6-5 and TRBJ1-1; D is perhaps TRBD1 (6 bases). This CDR3 has 14 amino acids. Between the trimmed V and J ends, which lost 6 bases and 6 bases, there was a span of 17 bases. Germline CDR1 is MNHEY and CDR2 is SVGAGI. The CDR3 reads CASRYTGSQAEAFF. The CDR3 coding sequence is TGTGCCAGCAGGTACACAGGGTCTCAAGCTGAAGCTTTCTTT.

The CDR3 here is CSVEKGRSDTEAFF. CDR3 nucleotides: TGCAGCGTTGAAAAGGGGCGGTCGGACACTGAAGCTTTCTTT. The rearrangement links TRBV29-1 to TRBJ1-1; possibly TRBD1 for D (5 bases). Germline V lookup: CDR1 SQVTM, CDR2 ANQGSEA. Trimming removed 2 bases at V and 3 bases at J, with 13 bases between. The CDR3 has 14 amino acids.

The rearrangement uses TRBV5-4 and TRBJ2-7, with 8 bases that match TRBD1. V lost 4 bases to trimming and J lost 5 bases; unmatched junction nucleotides: 8. This CDR3 has 14 amino acids. Germline V gene data show CDR1 as SGHNT and CDR2 as YYREEE (reference sequence). The CDR3 coding sequence is TGTGCCAGCAGCAAGGGCGGACAGGGAAACGAGCAGTACTTC. Translating it yields CASSKGGQGNEQYF.